This TCR beta chain stems from a study of cytomegalovirus exposure and HLA in healthy donors (dated by TCRdb to between 2016 and 2019). For the study in its entirety: An earlier analysis of roughly 570 of the donors reported under 300 Gb of sequence data and some 110 million unique TCR beta sequences obtained from some 200 million T cells. An early release covering around 630 HLA-typed donors comprised 300 to 350 gigabases of sequencing data and roughly 85 million unique TCR sequences. The genetic ancestry cluster associated with self-reported Caucasian donors included about 81% of the roughly 400 genotyped donors. The aim of the study was to test whether cataloging public T cell receptors could identify signatures of past pathogen exposure. Using immunosequencing, the study profiled T cell repertoires from 640 or so subjects and related those repertoires to cytomegalovirus serostatus. Besides the first cohort of 666 subjects, a separate validation cohort made up of roughly 120 different subjects was used. To predict cytomegalovirus infection status, the study brought together high-throughput TCR immunosequencing, statistical association of individual TCRs with disease status, and machine learning. To study patterns of TCR occurrence, a later analysis re-analyzed previously published TCR beta repertoires from hundreds of donors and added high-resolution HLA genotyping. Rather than drawing on any new phenotypic data, the later analysis identified candidate immune exposures from TCR beta sequences and the way those sequences occurred across donors. In an earlier analysis of 550 to 700 of the donors, high-throughput TCR beta sequencing was used to judge whether each TCR beta V gene segment behaved as functional or pseudogenic. Donor age, sex, ethnicity and CMV serostatus were collected together with the repertoire data. A later genetic analysis used genome-wide SNP genotypes for about 65% of the 666 donors, treating that subset as a discovery cohort. All discovery cohort repertoires had been generated using a single sequencing platform. HLA typing included class I and class II loci at four-digit resolution. The number of typed donors differed by locus: 629-630 for A, B, C, DRB1 and DQB1; 500 to 550 for DQA1; 600 to 610 for DPA1; and about 450 for DPB1. A handful of DR-DQ haplotypes were handled as single units for association and clustering because linkage in the cohort was strong. Across around 400 genotyped donors of the cohort, an average of approximately 200,000 unique TCR beta nucleotide sequences per donor were sequenced, and 15% to 20% of those sequences were non-productive. Paper-wide results and their limitations: The classifier was reported to diagnose cytomegalovirus status with high specificity and sensitivity in both the original and validation cohorts. Immune exposure information for the cohort was limited to CMV serostatus. In an earlier analysis of more than 450 of the donors, most TCR beta V segments were observed in productive rearrangements about 87% or about 30% of the time, broadly matching IMGT annotations. The 87-base-pair reads could not distinguish some IMGT-functional V segments, including TRBV6-2 and TRBV6-3, so those segments were excluded. It was suggested by the authors that the approach could potentially be generalized to other disease states and immunological phenotypes. A further reported finding was that TCR beta sequences accurately predicted the HLA-A and HLA-B alleles for most subjects in the first cohort. Because counts were too low, around 17 rarely observed V segments, including chromosome 9 orphons, were left out of the earlier analysis of about 620 of the donors. A total of fewer than 200 TCR beta chains were listed by the study as associated with cytomegalovirus. Specific HLA alleles were associated with 18,000 or so TCR beta sequences at a false discovery rate of 0.05 in a later analysis. The sequencing pipeline was judged likely to have produced a cluster of highly shared sequence variants as a technical artifact. According to a later genetic analysis, donors in an Asian-associated ancestry cluster had fewer N-insertions in productive TCRs than the approximately 690-donor mean. Because some donors lacked HLA typing at each locus, the association tests relied only on the typed subset. Most TCR sequences were seen in very few donors, while some public TCRs were found in many individuals. In vitro tests confirmed that a few of the cytomegalovirus-associated TCR beta chains recognize cytomegalovirus antigens. When HLA alleles, especially DR and DQ, strongly co-occurred, TCR associations were difficult to assign to individual alleles. Correlated functional status among segregating V segments might be attributable to linkage disequilibrium, but an unknown experimental factor could not be ruled out. A later analysis found that most CMV-associated TCR beta chains appeared HLA-restricted, with HLA associations seemingly driven largely by CMV exposure. A later analysis found that HLA-associated TCR beta chains were more clonally expanded and had lower generation probabilities than equally common non-associated chains. In a later analysis, the rate of TCR association differed among HLA loci, with DRB1 alleles having the most associated TCRs and HLA-C alleles having the fewest. V-gene and J-gene trimming of TCR beta chains was associated with a missense DCLRE1C variant in a later genetic analysis, and the association was replicated in an independent cohort. Sequencing depth was assumed to be roughly uniform across donors in the presence/absence analyses, though that assumption may not hold. According to a later analysis, parvovirus B19, influenza, CMV and Epstein-Barr virus appeared linked to several top co-occurrence clusters. This cohort had only TCR beta chains sequenced, and the lack of alpha or paired-chain data limited which features could be detected.

As encoded in the germline V gene, CDR1 is SGHTA while CDR2 is FQGNSA. The CDR3 runs 12 residues from the cysteine to the phenylalanine. CDR3 DNA only is kept here, 36 bases in frame from base 1. V lost 3 bases and J lost 4 bases; the stretch between them is 7 bases long. In total, roughly 710 healthy bone marrow donors made up the cohort. All cohort members were sampled while nominally healthy, although unrecorded immune exposures were likely present. The donor tested CMV seropositive and was one of the 289 seropositive cohort members. A peripheral blood sample was collected from each donor, and TCR beta sequencing was performed on peripheral blood mononuclear cells. The Qiagen DNeasy Blood Extraction Kit was used to extract genomic DNA from the blood cell samples. A remark on this clone: No antigen is known for it. No much larger clone exists at a distance of one base, and base qualities are not known.

Receptor libraries were prepared by the immunoSEQ multiplex PCR assay. For the multiplex PCR, a mixture combining 60 forward primers for TCR Vbeta segments and 13 reverse primers for TCR Jbeta segments was used. Amplification of the CDR3 region of rearranged TCR beta genes was performed with a multiplex PCR assay on genomic DNA. The Illumina HiSeq System was used to sequence the amplified TCR beta libraries as 87-base-pair reads. As for how the authors treated the data: A later analysis counted about 76 million unique TCR beta chains across the 550 to 800 repertoires, and some 12 million of these chains were shared by at least two donors. Raw reads were error-corrected and collapsed into unique sequences with a nearest-neighbor algorithm that merged closely related sequences to remove PCR and sequencing errors. V, D and J gene segments were assigned by aligning CDR3 sequences to IMGT reference sequences. For a sequence to be retained, a match of at least six nucleotides was required to both a V gene segment and a J gene segment. Rearrangements were called productive when the CDR3 lacked stop codons and stayed in frame with V and J; all others were non-productive. CDR3 was defined according to IMGT convention as the region running from the second conserved V-encoded cysteine to the conserved J-encoded phenylalanine. In an earlier analysis of some 550 of the donors, sequences lacking an unambiguous match to a single V gene segment were excluded. An earlier analysis of approximately 590 of the donors classified V segments as functional when productive rearrangements were above 56.7% and as segregating when the standard deviation between donors was above 5%. To diagnose cytomegalovirus status from the catalog of TCR beta chain sequences, a statistical classification framework was built. In a later analysis, TCR nucleotide sequences were compared against IMGT/GENE-DB human TR gene sequences so that V and J genes could be assigned. Using the TCRdist pipeline, a later analysis assigned CDR3 sequences along with most-parsimonious VDJ recombination scenarios. A later analysis defined each TCR beta chain by its CDR3 amino acid sequence plus V-gene family, and excluded reads lacking a unique V-gene family. In a later analysis, approximately 640 highly shared, low-generation-probability nucleotide sequences were removed to address suspected cross-contamination and a sequencing artifact. A later analysis calculated a clonal expansion index for each public chain from normalized within-repertoire ranks of inferred template counts. Generation probabilities in a later analysis came from a VDJ recombination model fitted to out-of-frame rearrangements, and those results were checked against IGoR. In a later analysis, TCR-TCR, TCR-HLA and TCR-CMV co-occurrence was scored with hypergeometric tests, and a repertoire-size bias correction was applied to TCR pairs. To estimate false discovery rates, a later analysis permuted the HLA or CMV assignments 20 times. In a later analysis, co-occurring TCRs were grouped using DBSCAN, and TCRdist sequence similarity was added for clustering within HLA-allele-positive subsets. Repertoires with fewer than 30,000 or more than 120,000 public chains, plus five repertoires with anomalous nucleotide sharing, were excluded from co-occurrence clustering. TCRdb limited this immuneACCESS table to in-frame rearrangements with V and J called. A share of clones is missing; checked studies link under half to unresolved V genes, and the rest is unexplained. That table supplies the V and J calls and clone size; D and trimming were determined from the DNA. For this sample there are 120,000 or so clones; about 80% appear just once. The ten largest clones capture approximately 10% of the sample.

The receptor's source is a man aged 30 to 39 in good health and CMV-seropositive. Sequenced sample: PBMCs. The rearrangement combines TRBV7-2 with TRBJ2-7, with the D gene call left open. The CDR3 is CASSFRSYEQYF. The bases are TGTGCCAGCAGCTTTCGGAGTTACGAGCAGTACTTC.